This T cell receptor beta chain was profiled in a study of blood T cell repertoires in COVID-19. The overall study: Whether acute or convalescent, the COVID-19 samples came from the United States, Italy and Spain. From T cells, B-cell-depleted T cells, or PBMCs came the material, which was cDNA or gDNA.

CDR1 MGHDK and CDR2 SYGVNS come from the germline V gene. The V segment lost 6 bases and the J segment 7 bases; nucleotides outside the gene matches: 5. The CDR3 extends over 13 amino acids. As processed by the authors: From reference gene primer amplification, estimates of nucleated cell counts were derived. Profiled with immunoSEQ multiplex PCR; TCRdb holds only in-frame clones, not every one. V and J calls and clone size are those listed in that table; D and trimming were worked out from the DNA. The sample has 70,000 to 90,000 clones, about 86% seen once. The clonotype comes from a man between 60 and 70 years old with acute or convalescent COVID-19. The chain carries TRBV25-1 and TRBJ1-4; 7 nucleotides line up with TRBD1. Sequencing used peripheral blood. CDR3: CASSPTGSEKLFF. Here the CDR3 DNA reads TGTGCCAGCAGCCCGACAGGGTCTGAAAAACTGTTTTTT.